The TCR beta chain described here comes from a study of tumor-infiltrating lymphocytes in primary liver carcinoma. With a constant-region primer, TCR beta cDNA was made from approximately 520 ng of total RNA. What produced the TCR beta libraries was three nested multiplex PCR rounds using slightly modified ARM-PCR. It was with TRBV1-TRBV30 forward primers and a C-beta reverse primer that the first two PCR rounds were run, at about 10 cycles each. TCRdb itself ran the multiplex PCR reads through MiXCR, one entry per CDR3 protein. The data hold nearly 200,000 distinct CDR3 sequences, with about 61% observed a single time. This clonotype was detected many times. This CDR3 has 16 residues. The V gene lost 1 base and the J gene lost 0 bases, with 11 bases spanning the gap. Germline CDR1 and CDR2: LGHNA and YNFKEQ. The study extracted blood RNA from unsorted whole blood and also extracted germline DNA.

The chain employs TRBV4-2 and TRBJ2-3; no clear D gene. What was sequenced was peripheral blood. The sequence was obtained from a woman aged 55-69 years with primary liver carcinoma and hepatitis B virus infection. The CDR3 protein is CASSQVGSASTDTQYF. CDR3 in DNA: TGTGCCAGCAGCCAAGTGGGTTCGGCTAGCACAGATACGCAGTATTTT.